This TCR beta chain was retrieved from a study of T cell repertoires in cytomegalovirus infection. The length of the CDR3 is 15 residues. Between the trimmed V and J ends, which lost 1 base and 1 base, there was a span of 10 bases. CDR1 is LGHNA, CDR2 YSLEER, per germline. MiXCR, applied by TCRdb to the reads, yields one record per CDR3 protein. This sample carries about 51,000 distinct CDR3 sequences, 20% of them seen once, and the ten largest clones take around 27%. To note about this clonotype: What it binds is unknown.

V is TRBV4-3 and J is TRBJ2-5; D might be TRBD2 (6 bases). Sequencing used CD8+ T cells from cultured PBMCs, obtained from culture after CMV antigen stimulation. This clonotype originated in a human donor in good health (CMV status not recorded). Some clones in this sample may be carry-over from other donors' samples. DNA of the CDR3: TGCGCCAGCAGCCAAGTTGCGGGGATCCAAGAGACCCAGTACTTC. Amino acids: CASSQVAGIQETQYF.